Shown below are 13 T cell receptor beta chains from a single sample sequenced in a study of response to subunit inactivated influenza vaccine. TCRdb re-analysed the RT-PCR reads in MiXCR, keeping a single row per CDR3 protein. The table includes 550,000 to 800,000 distinct CDR3 sequences, around 13% detected once. The sequences come from PBMCs from blood, collected 14 to 15 days before vaccination. The source is a man between 50 and 59 years old who received an inactivated influenza vaccine.

This clonotype was observed a few times. The genes are TRBV6-1 and TRBJ1-2, with D possibly TRBD1 on 5 matching bases. This CDR3 has 16 residues. CDR1 MNHNS and CDR2 SASEGT come from the germline V gene. The V end was cut by 2 bases, the J end by 4 bases, with 17 bases between. CDR3 region: CASSETGTPFPYGYTF. The CDR3 DNA is TGTGCCAGCAGTGAAACCGGGACCCCGTTCCCCTATGGCTACACCTTC.

There are a few counts of this clonotype. At one end the junction does not follow the germline gene, possibly because of a read error. The chain joins TRBV4-3 to TRBJ2-1, with 8 bases identical to TRBD1. Germline V gene lookup returns CDR1 LGHNA and CDR2 YSLEER. The CDR3 loop spans 13 amino acids. CDR3: CASSQDHGDRPVF. CDR3 DNA sequence: TGCGCCAGCAGCCAAGATCACGGGGACAGGCCGGTCTTC.

Only a few counts were recorded for this clonotype. The genes are TRBV5-1 and TRBJ2-7, with 9 positions matching TRBD1. The length of the CDR3 is 15 residues. V lost 4 bases to trimming and J lost 4 bases; unmatched junction nucleotides: 9. Germline CDR1 reads SGHRS; CDR2 reads YFSETQ. This chain's CDR3 is CASSHGQGRLYEQYF. The CDR3 DNA follows: TGCGCCAGCAGCCACGGACAGGGGCGTTTGTACGAGCAGTACTTC. Filled out from reference TRBV5-1 and TRBJ2-7, the complete variable domain reads KAGVTQTPRYLIKTRGQQVTLSCSPISGHRSVSWYQQTPGQGLQFLFEYFSETQRNKGNFPGRFSGRQFSNSRSEMNVSTLELGDSALYLCASSHGQGRLYEQYFGPGTRLTVT.

The V call is TRBV4-3, the J call TRBJ1-4, with D hard to call. The CDR3 runs 15 residues. CDR1 is LGHNA, CDR2 YSLEER, per germline. The germline V and J ends were trimmed by 4 bases and 10 bases, with 19 bases remaining between them. CDR3 sequence (DNA): TGCGCCAGCAGCCTATCGGACGGCCCAAGGGCAAAACTGTTTTTT. This translates into CASSLSDGPRAKLFF.

This clonotype was counted a few times. The chain couples TRBV14 to TRBJ1-1; D is perhaps TRBD1 (6 bases). V shed 4 bases and J shed 2 bases, with 11 bases lying between them. Germline V gives CDR1 SGHDN, CDR2 FVKESK. The CDR3 has 14 amino acids. The CDR3 coding sequence is TGTGCCAGCAGCCGTCAGGGGATAAACACTGAAGCTTTCTTT. This sequence encodes CASSRQGINTEAFF.

This chain joins TRBV12-3 or TRBV12-4 and TRBJ2-2, with 14 bases matching TRBD2. The CDR3 loop spans 16 amino acids. Trimming took 5 bases from V and 5 from J; bases not matched to a gene: 4. The CDR3 loop reads CASSPGTSGRTGELFF. CDR3 coding DNA: TGTGCCAGCAGTCCCGGGACTAGCGGGAGAACCGGGGAGCTGTTTTTT.

This clonotype was seen a handful of times. This rearrangement joins TRBV11-2 to TRBJ2-5; tentative D call: TRBD1 (6 bases). V was shortened by 0 bases and J by 7 bases, with 15 bases between the two germline ends. CDR3 length: 15 amino acids. Germline lookup yields CDR1 SGHAT and CDR2 FQNNGV. CDR3 protein: CASSLDHYRVGTQYF. The DNA of the CDR3 is TGTGCCAGCAGCTTAGATCACTACAGGGTTGGGACCCAGTACTTC. The full variable domain, its missing parts supplied by reference TRBV11-2 and TRBJ2-5, is EAGVAQSPRYKIIEKRQSVAFWCNPISGHATLYWYQQILGQGPKLLIQFQNNGVVDDSQLPKDRFSAERLKGVDSTLKIQPAKLEDSAVYLCASSLDHYRVGTQYFGPGTRLLVL.

The table lists this clonotype with a few counts. The CDR3: CASRFLKGQGSTDTQYF. In DNA, the CDR3 is TGTGCCAGCAGGTTTTTAAAGGGACAGGGCAGCACAGATACGCAGTATTTT. This sequence joins TRBV12-3 or TRBV12-4 and TRBJ2-3, with 9 bases matching TRBD1. With V trimmed by 6 bases and J by 0 bases, 10 bases remained unmatched. The CDR3 extends over 17 amino acids.

This clonotype turned up a few times. J is TRBJ2-7 and V is TRBV3-1; D is possibly TRBD2 (5 bases). CDR1 LGHDT and CDR2 YNNKEL come from the germline V gene (reference sequence). The CDR3 totals 12 residues. The ends were cut back, 4 bases at V and 7 bases at J, with 11 bases in the middle. CDR3 sequence (DNA): TGTGCCAGCAGCCCCACCTCGGGGGAGCAGTACTTC. Translated: CASSPTSGEQYF.

This clonotype occurred many times. J is TRBJ2-2 and V is TRBV4-2, with 9 bases lining up with TRBD2. The V gene end was trimmed by 2 bases and the J gene end by 3 bases; junction bases not matched to a gene: 4. Germline V CDR1 and CDR2: LGHNA, YNFKEQ. The CDR3 is 16 residues long. For the CDR3, the DNA is TGTGCCAGCAGCCAAAGAGCGGGGGGATACACCGGGGAGCTGTTTTTT. This codes for CASSQRAGGYTGELFF.

The chain is built from TRBV6-1 and TRBJ1-6; D uncertain. Germline CDR1 reads MNHNS; CDR2 reads SASEGT. V lost 6 bases and J 7 bases, leaving 19 bases between the germline ends. There are 16 residues in the CDR3. DNA for the CDR3: TGTGCCAGCAGGCGCCCCTTTAGGGCAGAAAATTCACCCCTCCACTTT. Protein: CASRRPFRAENSPLHF.

This clonotype has a handful of counts. This sequence joins TRBV4-3 and TRBJ2-4; the match to TRBD1 covers 8 bases. The trim removed 3 bases at V and 8 bases at J, leaving 9 bases unmatched. The germline V gene encodes CDR1 LGHNA and CDR2 YSLEER. The CDR3 is 15 residues long. The CDR3 protein is CASSQARTGTYIQYF. DNA for the CDR3: TGCGCCAGCAGCCAGGCCCGGACAGGGACGTACATTCAGTACTTC.

This clonotype has a handful of counts. The chain recombines TRBV7-2 with TRBJ1-2; 8 bases line up with TRBD1. The CDR3 sequence is 13 residues long. Trimming at V came to 2 bases and at J to 8 bases, leaving 4 bases not matched to a gene. The germline gives CDR1 SGHTA, CDR2 FQGNSA. The CDR3 reads CASSLPRGLGYTF. CDR3 DNA: TGTGCCAGCAGCTTACCCAGGGGGCTGGGCTACACCTTC.